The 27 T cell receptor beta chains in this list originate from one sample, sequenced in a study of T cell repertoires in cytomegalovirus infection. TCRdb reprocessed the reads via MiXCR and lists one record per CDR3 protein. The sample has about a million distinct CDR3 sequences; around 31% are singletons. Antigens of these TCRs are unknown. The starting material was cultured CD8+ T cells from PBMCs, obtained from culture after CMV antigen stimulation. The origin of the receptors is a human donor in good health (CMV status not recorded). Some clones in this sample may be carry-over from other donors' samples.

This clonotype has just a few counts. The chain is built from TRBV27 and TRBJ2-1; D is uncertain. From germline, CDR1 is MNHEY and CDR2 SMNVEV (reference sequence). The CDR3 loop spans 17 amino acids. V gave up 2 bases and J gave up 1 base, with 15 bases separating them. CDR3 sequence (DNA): TGTGCCAGCAGTTTAATCCCCACGACATCTTCCTACAATGAGCAGTTCTTC. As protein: CASSLIPTTSSYNEQFF.

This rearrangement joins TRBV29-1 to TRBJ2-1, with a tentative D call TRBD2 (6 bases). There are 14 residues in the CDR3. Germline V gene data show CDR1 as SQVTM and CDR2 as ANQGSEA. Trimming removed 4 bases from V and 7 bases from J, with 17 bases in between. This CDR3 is CSVVWGVRANEQFF. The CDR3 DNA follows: TGCAGCGTTGTGTGGGGGGTAAGAGCTAATGAGCAGTTCTTC.

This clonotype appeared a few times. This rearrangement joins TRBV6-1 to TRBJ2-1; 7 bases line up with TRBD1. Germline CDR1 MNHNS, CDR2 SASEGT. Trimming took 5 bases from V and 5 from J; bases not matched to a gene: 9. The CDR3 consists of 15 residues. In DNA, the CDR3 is TGTGCCAGCAGTTTACAGGGGTGGGCTGACAATGAGCAGTTCTTC. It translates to CASSLQGWADNEQFF.

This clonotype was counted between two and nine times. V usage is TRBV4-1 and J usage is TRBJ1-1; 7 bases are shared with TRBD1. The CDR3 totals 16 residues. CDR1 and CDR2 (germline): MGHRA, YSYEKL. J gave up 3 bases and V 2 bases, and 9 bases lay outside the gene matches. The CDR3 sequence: CASSQRGGQRDTEAFF. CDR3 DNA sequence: TGCGCCAGCAGCCAAAGGGGGGGACAGAGGGACACTGAAGCTTTCTTT.

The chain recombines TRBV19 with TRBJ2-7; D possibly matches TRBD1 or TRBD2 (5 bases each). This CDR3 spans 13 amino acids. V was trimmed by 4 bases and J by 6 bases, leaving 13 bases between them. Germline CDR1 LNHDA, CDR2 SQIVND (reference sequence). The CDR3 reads CASSTGPRVEQYF. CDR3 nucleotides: TGTGCCAGTAGTACGGGGCCCAGGGTCGAGCAGTACTTC.

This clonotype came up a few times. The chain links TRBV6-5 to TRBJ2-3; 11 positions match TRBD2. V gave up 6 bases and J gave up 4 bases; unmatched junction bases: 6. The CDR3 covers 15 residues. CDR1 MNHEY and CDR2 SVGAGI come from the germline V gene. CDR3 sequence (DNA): TGTGCCAGCAGCACTCTAGCGGGGGGACCAGATACGCAGTATTTT. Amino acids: CASSTLAGGPDTQYF.

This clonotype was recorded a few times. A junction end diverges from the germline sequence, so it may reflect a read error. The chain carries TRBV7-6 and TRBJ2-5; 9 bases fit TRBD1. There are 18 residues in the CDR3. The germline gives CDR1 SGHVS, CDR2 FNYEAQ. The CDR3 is CASSLAAPGQGLGETQYF. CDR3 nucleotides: TGTGCTAGCAGCTTAGCGGCACCGGGACAGGGCCTTGGGGAGACCCAGTACTTC.

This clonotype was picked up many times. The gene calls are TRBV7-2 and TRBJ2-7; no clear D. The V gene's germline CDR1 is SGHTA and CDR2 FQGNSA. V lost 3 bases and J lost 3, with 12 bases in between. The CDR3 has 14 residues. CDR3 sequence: CASSLENAFYEQYF. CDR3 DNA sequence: TGTGCCAGCAGCTTGGAGAATGCCTTCTACGAGCAGTACTTC.

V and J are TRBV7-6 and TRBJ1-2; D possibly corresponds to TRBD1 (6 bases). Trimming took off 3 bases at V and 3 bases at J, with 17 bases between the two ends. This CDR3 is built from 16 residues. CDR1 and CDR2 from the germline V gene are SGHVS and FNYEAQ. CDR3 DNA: TGTGCCAGCAGCTTCTCGGGGGGCCGGACCTACTATGGCTACACCTTC. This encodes CASSFSGGRTYYGYTF.

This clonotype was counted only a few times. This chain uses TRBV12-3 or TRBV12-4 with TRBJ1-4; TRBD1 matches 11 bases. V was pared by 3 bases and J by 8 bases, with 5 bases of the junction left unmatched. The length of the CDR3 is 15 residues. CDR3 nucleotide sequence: TGTGCCAGCAGTTTTGGGGACAGGGGGACCGAAAAACTGTTTTTT. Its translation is CASSFGDRGTEKLFF.

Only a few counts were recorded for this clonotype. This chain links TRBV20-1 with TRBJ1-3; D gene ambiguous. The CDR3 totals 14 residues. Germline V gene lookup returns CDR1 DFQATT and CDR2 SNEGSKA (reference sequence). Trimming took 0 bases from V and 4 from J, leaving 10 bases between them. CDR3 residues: CSARDQEVGNTIYF. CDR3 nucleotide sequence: TGCAGTGCTAGAGATCAAGAAGTGGGAAACACCATATATTTT.

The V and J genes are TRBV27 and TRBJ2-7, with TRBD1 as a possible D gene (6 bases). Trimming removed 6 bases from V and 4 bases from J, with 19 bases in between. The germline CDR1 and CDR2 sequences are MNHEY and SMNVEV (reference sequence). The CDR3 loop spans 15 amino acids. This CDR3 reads CASRRTADGLYEQYV. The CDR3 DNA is TGTGCCAGCAGAAGGACAGCCGATGGTCTTTACGAGCAGTACGTC.

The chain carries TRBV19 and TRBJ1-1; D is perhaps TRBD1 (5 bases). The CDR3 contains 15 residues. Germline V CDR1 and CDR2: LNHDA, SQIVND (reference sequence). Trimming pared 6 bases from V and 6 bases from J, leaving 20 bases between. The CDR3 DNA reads TGTGCCAGTAGCGGGACCGACGCCCATAACGCTGAAGCTTTCTTT. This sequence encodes CASSGTDAHNAEAFF.

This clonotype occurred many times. Here the CDR3 reads CASNNGGNQPQHF. CDR3 bases: TGTGCCAGCAATAACGGGGGGAATCAGCCCCAGCATTTT. The chain links TRBV12-3 or TRBV12-4 to TRBJ1-5; tentatively, D is TRBD1 (5 bases). CDR3 length: 13 residues. Trimming removed 7 bases at V and 4 bases at J, with 11 bases between.

CDR3 amino acids: CASSLLGVEDTQYF. The CDR3 DNA reads as TGTGCCAGCAGTTTATTGGGGGTTGAGGATACGCAGTATTTT. V gene TRBV27 combines with J gene TRBJ2-3; D tentatively fits TRBD1 or TRBD2 (5 bases each). CDR1 MNHEY and CDR2 SMNVEV come from the germline V gene (reference sequence). V gave up 1 base and J gave up 6 bases, with 11 bases separating them. This CDR3 is 14 amino acids long.

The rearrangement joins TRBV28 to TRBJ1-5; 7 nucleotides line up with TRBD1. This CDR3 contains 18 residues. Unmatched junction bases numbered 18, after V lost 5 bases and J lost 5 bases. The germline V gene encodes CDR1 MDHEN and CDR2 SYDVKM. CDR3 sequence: CASSPGTVIWGADQPQHF. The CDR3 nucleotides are TGTGCCAGCAGTCCCGGGACAGTAATTTGGGGAGCGGATCAGCCCCAGCATTTT.

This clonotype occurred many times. The CDR3 bases are TGTGCCAGCAGCCAAGATTGGGAGAGCTCGGGAGGGGCCAACGTCCTGACTTTC. It specifies CASSQDWESSGGANVLTF. This sequence joins TRBV4-2 and TRBJ2-6; weak D call: TRBD2 (5 bases). Trimming took 0 bases from V and 4 from J, leaving 16 bases between them. Germline CDR1 LGHNA, CDR2 YNFKEQ. The CDR3 has 18 residues.

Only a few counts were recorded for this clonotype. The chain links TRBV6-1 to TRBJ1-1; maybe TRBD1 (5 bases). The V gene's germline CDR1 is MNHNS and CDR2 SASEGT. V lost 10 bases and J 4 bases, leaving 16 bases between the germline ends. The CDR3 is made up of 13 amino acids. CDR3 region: CATFPDTSTEAFF. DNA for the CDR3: TGTGCCACTTTTCCGGACACGAGCACTGAAGCTTTCTTT.

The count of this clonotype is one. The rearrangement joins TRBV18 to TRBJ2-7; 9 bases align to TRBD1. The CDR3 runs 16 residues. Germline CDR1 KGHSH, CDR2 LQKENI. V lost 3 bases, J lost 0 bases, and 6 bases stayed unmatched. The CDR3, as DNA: TGTGCCAGCTCACCCCGGGACAGGGCGAGCTCCTACGAGCAGTACTTC. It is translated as CASSPRDRASSYEQYF. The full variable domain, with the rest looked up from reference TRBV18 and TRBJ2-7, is NAGVMQNPRHLVRRRGQEARLRCSPMKGHSHVYWYRQLPEEGLKFMVYLQKENIIDESGMPKERFSAEFPKEGPSILRIQQVVRGDSAAYFCASSPRDRASSYEQYFGPGTRLTVT.

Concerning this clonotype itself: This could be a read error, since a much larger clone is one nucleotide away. Written as DNA, the CDR3 is TGTGCCAACAGTGGTTCCGACAGGGGCTCCTATGGCTACACCTTC. Its translation: CANSGSDRGSYGYTF. This sequence joins TRBV28 and TRBJ1-2, with 8 bases matching TRBD1. Germline V gives CDR1 MDHEN, CDR2 SYDVKM. The CDR3 loop spans 15 amino acids.

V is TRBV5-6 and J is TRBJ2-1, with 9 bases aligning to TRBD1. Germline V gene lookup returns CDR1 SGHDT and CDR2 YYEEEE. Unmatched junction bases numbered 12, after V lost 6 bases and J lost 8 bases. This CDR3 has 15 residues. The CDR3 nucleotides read TGTGCCAGCAAGAAGACAGGGGGTAATTGGGATGAGCAGTTCTTC. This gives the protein CASKKTGGNWDEQFF.

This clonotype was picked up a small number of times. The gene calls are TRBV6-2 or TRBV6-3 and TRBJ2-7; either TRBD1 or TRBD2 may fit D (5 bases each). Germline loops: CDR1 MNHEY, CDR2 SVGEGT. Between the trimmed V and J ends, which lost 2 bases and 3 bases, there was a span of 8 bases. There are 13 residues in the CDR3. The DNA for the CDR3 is TGTGCCAGCAGTTACGGGGGTCTCTACGAGCAGTACGTC. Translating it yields CASSYGGLYEQYV.

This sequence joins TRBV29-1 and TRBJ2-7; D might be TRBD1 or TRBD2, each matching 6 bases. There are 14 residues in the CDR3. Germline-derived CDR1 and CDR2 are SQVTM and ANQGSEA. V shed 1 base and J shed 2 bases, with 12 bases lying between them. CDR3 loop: CSVEAPGEAYEQYF. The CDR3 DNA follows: TGCAGCGTTGAAGCACCAGGGGAGGCCTACGAGCAGTACTTC.

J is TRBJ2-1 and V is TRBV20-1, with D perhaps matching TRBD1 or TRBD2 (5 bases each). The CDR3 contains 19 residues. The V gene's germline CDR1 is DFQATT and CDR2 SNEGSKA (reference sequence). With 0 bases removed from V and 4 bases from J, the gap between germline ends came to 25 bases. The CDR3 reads CSARDQATRGPSKYNEQFF. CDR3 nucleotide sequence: TGCAGTGCTAGAGATCAGGCTACCCGGGGACCCAGTAAATACAATGAGCAGTTCTTC.

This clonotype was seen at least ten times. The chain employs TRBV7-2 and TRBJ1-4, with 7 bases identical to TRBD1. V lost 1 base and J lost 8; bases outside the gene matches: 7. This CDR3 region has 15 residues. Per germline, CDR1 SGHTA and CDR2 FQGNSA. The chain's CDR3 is CASSLGDSRSEKLFF. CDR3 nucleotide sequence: TGTGCCAGCAGCTTAGGGGACAGTCGATCCGAAAAACTGTTTTTT.

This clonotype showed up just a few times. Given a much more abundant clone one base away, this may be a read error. As DNA, the CDR3 is TGTGCCAGCAGCTTAGTATGGGGCTACACCTTC. Translating it yields CASSLVWGYTF. The V gene is TRBV7-9, the J gene TRBJ1-2; D call uncertain. This CDR3 contains 11 residues. V was cut by 1 base and J by 8 bases, with 5 bases left in between. Germline CDR1 is SEHNR and CDR2 is FQNEAQ (reference sequence).

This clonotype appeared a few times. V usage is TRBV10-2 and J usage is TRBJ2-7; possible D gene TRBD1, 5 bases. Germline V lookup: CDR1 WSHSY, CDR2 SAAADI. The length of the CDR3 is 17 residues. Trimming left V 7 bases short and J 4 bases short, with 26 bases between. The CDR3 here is CASITDLHGHKLYEQYF. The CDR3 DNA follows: TGCGCCAGCATTACCGACCTACATGGACACAAGCTGTACGAGCAGTACTTC.